These 24 T cell receptor beta chains came from one sample sequenced in a study of cytomegalovirus exposure and HLA in healthy donors. Measured with immunoSEQ multiplex PCR; TCRdb has only the in-frame clones, and not every one. The sample holds some 98,000 clones, about 90% seen once. The sample consisted of PBMCs. These receptors came from a man between 18 and 35 years old in good health and CMV-seropositive.

This chain connects TRBV5-4 to TRBJ1-1, with D unresolved. Germline V gives CDR1 SGHNT, CDR2 YYREEE (reference sequence). The ends were cut back, 0 bases at V and 4 bases at J, with 10 bases in the middle. The CDR3 loop spans 14 amino acids. In nucleotides, the CDR3 is TGTGCCAGCAGCTTGGTCGAATGGAGCACTGAAGCTTTCTTT. This codes for CASSLVEWSTEAFF.

The CDR3 loop reads CASSPYDTSGRGSTDTQYF. CDR3 nucleotides: TGTGCCAGCTCACCATATGATACTAGCGGGAGAGGGAGCACAGATACGCAGTATTTT. The rearrangement links TRBV18 to TRBJ2-3; TRBD2 matches 11 bases. There are 19 residues in the CDR3. V lost 2 bases and J lost 0; bases outside the gene matches: 10. Germline-derived CDR1 and CDR2 are KGHSH and LQKENI.

V and J are TRBV11-2 and TRBJ2-1; D ambiguous. The CDR3 spans 15 residues. The V end was cut by 5 bases, the J end by 3 bases, with 14 bases between. Germline CDR1 SGHAT, CDR2 FQNNGV. CDR3 loop: CASSLIDNIYNEQFF. The CDR3, as DNA: TGTGCCAGCAGCCTGATCGACAATATCTACAATGAGCAGTTCTTC. The full variable domain, in which reference TRBV11-2 and TRBJ2-1 provide the parts outside the CDR3, is EAGVAQSPRYKIIEKRQSVAFWCNPISGHATLYWYQQILGQGPKLLIQFQNNGVVDDSQLPKDRFSAERLKGVDSTLKIQPAKLEDSAVYLCASSLIDNIYNEQFFGPGTRLTVL.

CDR3 coding DNA: TGTGCCAGCAGTAAGGGACTAGTTCAAGAGACCCAGTACTTC. This codes for CASSKGLVQETQYF. The chain uses TRBV2 and TRBJ2-5; the match to TRBD2 covers 8 bases. V was pared by 5 bases and J by 2 bases, with 4 bases of the junction left unmatched. The CDR3 is made up of 14 amino acids. Germline V gene data show CDR1 as SNHLY and CDR2 as FYNNEI. Drawing the rest from reference TRBV2 and TRBJ2-5, the complete variable domain is EPEVTQTPSHQVTQMGQEVILRCVPISNHLYFYWYRQILGQKVEFLVSFYNNEISEKSEIFDDQFSVERPDGSNFTLKIRSTKLEDSAMYFCASSKGLVQETQYFGPGTRLLVL.

This rearrangement joins TRBV7-6 to TRBJ2-7, with 7 bases fitting TRBD2. Germline CDR1 SGHVS, CDR2 FNYEAQ. CDR3 length: 13 residues. J was trimmed by 3 bases and V by 5 bases; bases with no gene match: 4. CDR3 residues: CASSKSGIYEQYF. The CDR3 DNA follows: TGTGCCAGCAGCAAAAGCGGGATCTACGAGCAGTACTTC.

The genes are TRBV7-9 and TRBJ2-7; D is perhaps TRBD1 (6 bases). This CDR3 is built from 15 residues. From germline, CDR1 is SEHNR and CDR2 FQNEAQ (reference sequence). Deletions cut 1 base from V and 0 bases from J, with 10 bases between. CDR3 loop: CASSLGSGASYEQYF. In DNA, the CDR3 is TGTGCCAGCAGCTTAGGGTCAGGGGCCTCCTACGAGCAGTACTTC.

The rearrangement links TRBV5-1 to TRBJ2-3; TRBD2 matches 11 bases. The V segment lost 0 bases and the J segment 2 bases; nucleotides outside the gene matches: 5. CDR3 size: 17 residues. Germline values: CDR1 SGHRS, CDR2 YFSETQ. CDR3 DNA sequence: TGCGCCAGCAGCTTGGCTGGGACTAGCGGACTCACAGATACGCAGTATTTT. It specifies CASSLAGTSGLTDTQYF.

The chain is built from TRBV4-1 and TRBJ2-4; D might be TRBD1 (5 bases). Germline CDR1 reads MGHRA; CDR2 reads YSYEKL. There are 16 residues in the CDR3. Trimming removed 0 bases at V and 3 bases at J, with 12 bases between. CDR3 residues: CASSQDSGYNKNIQYF. The CDR3 bases are TGCGCCAGCAGCCAAGATTCAGGGTACAACAAAAACATTCAGTACTTC.

In nucleotides, the CDR3 is TGTGCCAGCAGTTACTCACTAGCGGAGGACTACGAGCAGTACTTC. As protein: CASSYSLAEDYEQYF. The rearrangement links TRBV6-5 to TRBJ2-7, with 8 bases aligning to TRBD2. With V trimmed by 0 bases and J by 3 bases, 4 bases remained unmatched. This CDR3 contains 15 residues. CDR1 is MNHEY and CDR2 is SVGAGI in the germline V gene.

The V gene is TRBV7-2, the J gene TRBJ2-7, with 11 nucleotides matching TRBD2. This CDR3 is built from 15 residues. Trimming took 4 bases from V and 4 from J; bases not matched to a gene: 6. Looked up from germline, CDR1 is SGHTA and CDR2 is FQGNSA. In DNA, the CDR3 is TGTGCCAGCAGCTCTTCCGGGACTAGCGGATACGAGCAGTACTTC. Translation gives CASSSSGTSGYEQYF.

The chain recombines TRBV25-1 with TRBJ2-1, with 10 bases aligning to TRBD1. The CDR3 totals 16 residues. Germline values: CDR1 MGHDK, CDR2 SYGVNS. Trimming took 4 bases from V and 2 from J; bases not matched to a gene: 5. CDR3 nucleotides: TGTGCCAGCAGTGGATGGGACAGGGGCACCTACAATGAGCAGTTCTTC. Amino acids: CASSGWDRGTYNEQFF.

This clone was picked up one time. V is TRBV4-3 and J is TRBJ2-1, with D possibly matching TRBD2 (6 bases). The CDR3 is made up of 18 amino acids. Germline V lookup: CDR1 LGHNA, CDR2 YSLEER. V was pared by 3 bases and J by 6 bases, with 24 bases between. The chain's CDR3 is CASSQSITGLLSLNEQFF. The DNA of the CDR3 is TGCGCCAGCAGCCAGTCCATCACGGGACTCCTCTCCCTCAATGAGCAGTTCTTC.

V usage is TRBV7-9 and J usage is TRBJ2-1, with 8 bases aligning to TRBD2. CDR1 SEHNR and CDR2 FQNEAQ come from the germline V gene (reference sequence). CDR3 length: 17 residues. V trimming: 5 bases; J trimming: 4 bases; junction bases outside the gene matches: 13. The CDR3 coding sequence is TGTGCCAGCAGCGGTCTACTAGCGGATGACCTTTACAATGAGCAGTTCTTC. Translating it yields CASSGLLADDLYNEQFF. Full variable domain (rest looked up from reference TRBV7-9 and TRBJ2-1): DTGVSQNPRHKITKRGQNVTFRCDPISEHNRLYWYRQTLGQGPEFLTYFQNEAQLEKSRLLSDRFSAERPKGSFSTLEIQRTEQGDSAMYLCASSGLLADDLYNEQFFGPGTRLTVL.

This rearrangement joins TRBV5-4 to TRBJ2-2, with 9 bases aligning to TRBD2. Trimming took 7 bases from V and 2 from J; bases not matched to a gene: 12. The CDR3 length is 17 residues. Germline V CDR1 and CDR2: SGHNT, YYREEE (reference sequence). The CDR3 spells CASQNPTSGLNTGELFF. CDR3 DNA: TGTGCCAGCCAGAATCCCACTAGCGGGCTTAACACCGGGGAGCTGTTTTTT.

V is TRBV7-7 and J is TRBJ2-3; D may be TRBD1 (6 bases). The CDR3 spans 14 residues. The V gene lost 5 bases and the J gene lost 0 bases, with 9 bases spanning the gap. In germline, CDR1 is SSHAT, CDR2 FNYEAQ (reference sequence). Written as DNA, the CDR3 is TGTGCCAGCAGCCTGGGACATAGCACAGATACGCAGTATTTT. Its translation is CASSLGHSTDTQYF.

V is TRBV4-2 and J is TRBJ2-5, with D tentatively TRBD1 (5 bases). The CDR3 loop spans 14 amino acids. V was clipped by 1 base and J by 3 bases, with 9 bases between them. The germline V gene encodes CDR1 LGHNA and CDR2 YNFKEQ. CDR3 sequence reads: CASSQGGSEETQYF. CDR3 nucleotide sequence: TGTGCCAGCAGCCAAGGGGGCAGCGAAGAGACCCAGTACTTC.

The chain recombines TRBV27 with TRBJ1-1; 8 nucleotides match TRBD1. This CDR3 comprises 17 residues. The germline V gene has CDR1 MNHEY and CDR2 SMNVEV (reference sequence). With 3 bases clipped from V and 1 base from J, the junction kept 10 bases outside the gene matches. The CDR3 nucleotides read TGTGCCAGCAGTTTTTATCGGGACAGGTCATCGAACACTGAAGCTTTCTTT. Translating it yields CASSFYRDRSSNTEAFF.

The chain is built from TRBV4-2 and TRBJ1-3; 7 nucleotides agree with TRBD1. With 0 bases clipped from V and 0 bases from J, the junction kept 5 bases outside the gene matches. CDR1 and CDR2 from the germline V gene are LGHNA and YNFKEQ. This CDR3 contains 17 residues. CDR3 in DNA: TGTGCCAGCAGCCAAGAATTGGGACAGTTCTCTGGAAACACCATATATTTT. Amino acids: CASSQELGQFSGNTIYF.

The chain combines TRBV19 with TRBJ1-5, with 9 bases matching TRBD1. The CDR3 is 15 amino acids. In germline, CDR1 is LNHDA, CDR2 SQIVND (reference sequence). The trim removed 7 bases at V and 4 bases at J, leaving 8 bases unmatched. Here the CDR3 reads CASNLPTGGNQPQHF. CDR3 in DNA: TGTGCCAGTAACCTCCCGACAGGGGGAAATCAGCCCCAGCATTTT.

This rearrangement joins TRBV9 to TRBJ2-5; 13 nucleotides line up with TRBD2. The CDR3 totals 16 residues. Germline loops: CDR1 SGDLS, CDR2 YYNGEE. J gave up 5 bases and V 0 bases, and 4 bases lay outside the gene matches. The CDR3 here is CASSVDGLAGEETQYF. The CDR3 nucleotides read TGTGCCAGCAGCGTAGACGGACTAGCGGGAGAGGAGACCCAGTACTTC.

The chain uses TRBV18 and TRBJ1-1, with D unresolved. CDR1 is KGHSH, CDR2 LQKENI, per germline. The germline V and J ends were trimmed by 6 bases and 7 bases, with 15 bases remaining between them. The CDR3 totals 13 residues. CDR3: CASSLQEQNEAFF. CDR3 DNA sequence: TGTGCCAGCTCCCTTCAAGAACAGAATGAAGCTTTCTTT.

This sequence joins TRBV5-8 and TRBJ2-7, with D perhaps TRBD1 (6 bases). The CDR3 has 14 amino acids. The V gene's germline CDR1 is SGHTS and CDR2 YDEGEE. With 0 bases removed from V and 4 bases from J, the gap between germline ends came to 11 bases. CDR3 amino acids: CASSLVGTIYEQYF. For the CDR3, the DNA is TGTGCCAGCAGCTTGGTCGGGACAATATACGAGCAGTACTTC.

As regards this clone: Other DNA sequences of this sample code for an identical CDR3. The rearrangement joins TRBV5-1 to TRBJ1-1, with 8 nucleotides matching TRBD1. Germline V gene sequence: CDR1 SGHRS, CDR2 YFSETQ. Trimming took 3 bases from V and 4 from J; bases not matched to a gene: 2. This CDR3 comprises 13 residues. CDR3 in amino acids: CASSSGQGTEAFF. CDR3 sequence (DNA): TGCGCCAGCAGCTCAGGACAGGGCACTGAAGCTTTCTTT.

The V and J genes are TRBV11-1 and TRBJ2-5; a weak D match, TRBD2 (5 bases). The CDR3 sequence is 14 residues long. Germline V CDR1 and CDR2: SGHAT, FQDESV (reference sequence). Trimming stripped 1 base from V and 5 bases from J, with 11 bases between. The CDR3 nucleotides are TGTGCCAGCAGCTTAGGAGGGATTCGGGAGACCCAGTACTTC. This sequence encodes CASSLGGIRETQYF.